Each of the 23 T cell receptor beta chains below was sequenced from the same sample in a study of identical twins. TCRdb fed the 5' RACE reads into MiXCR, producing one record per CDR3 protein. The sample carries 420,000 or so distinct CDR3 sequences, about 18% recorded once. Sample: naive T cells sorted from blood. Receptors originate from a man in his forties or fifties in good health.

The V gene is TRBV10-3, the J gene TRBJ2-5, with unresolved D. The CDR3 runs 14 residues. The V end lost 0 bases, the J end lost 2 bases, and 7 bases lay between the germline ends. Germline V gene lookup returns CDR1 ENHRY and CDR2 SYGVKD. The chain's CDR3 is CAISESGIQETQYF. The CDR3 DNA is TGTGCCATCAGTGAGTCTGGGATACAAGAGACCCAGTACTTC.

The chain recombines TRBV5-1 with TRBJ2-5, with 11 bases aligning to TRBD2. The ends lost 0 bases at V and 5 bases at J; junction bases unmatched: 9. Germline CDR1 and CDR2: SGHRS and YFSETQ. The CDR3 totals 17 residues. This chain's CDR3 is CASSLGLAGPSGETQYF. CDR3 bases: TGCGCCAGCAGCTTGGGACTAGCGGGACCTTCTGGGGAGACCCAGTACTTC.

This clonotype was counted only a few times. The CDR3 DNA follows: TGTGCCAGCAGTTGGGAGGCGCAGGGGCAGTATTTT. Its translation: CASSWEAQGQYF. The rearrangement links TRBV12-3 or TRBV12-4 to TRBJ2-3; possible D gene TRBD2, 6 bases. This CDR3 contains 12 residues. V was trimmed by 4 bases and J by 11 bases, leaving 13 bases between them.

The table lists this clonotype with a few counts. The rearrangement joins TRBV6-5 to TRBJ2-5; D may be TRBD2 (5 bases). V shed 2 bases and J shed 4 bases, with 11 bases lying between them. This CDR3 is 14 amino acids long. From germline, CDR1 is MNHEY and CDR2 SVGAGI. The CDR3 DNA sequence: TGTGCCAGCAGTTACGGGCCGGGGTCAGAGACCCAGTACTTC. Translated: CASSYGPGSETQYF.

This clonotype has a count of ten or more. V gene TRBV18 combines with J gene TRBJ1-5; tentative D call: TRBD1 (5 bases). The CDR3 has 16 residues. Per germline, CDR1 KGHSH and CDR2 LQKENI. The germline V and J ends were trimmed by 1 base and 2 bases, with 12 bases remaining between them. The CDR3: CASSPRGAGGNQPQHF. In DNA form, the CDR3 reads TGTGCCAGCTCACCACGAGGGGCGGGGGGCAATCAGCCCCAGCATTTT.

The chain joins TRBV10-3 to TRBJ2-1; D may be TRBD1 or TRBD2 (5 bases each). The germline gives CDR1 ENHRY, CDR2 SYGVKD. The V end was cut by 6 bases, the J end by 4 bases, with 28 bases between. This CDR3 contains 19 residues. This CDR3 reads CAISAGDRTSWGIYNEQFF. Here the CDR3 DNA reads TGTGCCATCAGCGCCGGGGACCGAACCTCTTGGGGTATATACAATGAGCAGTTCTTC.

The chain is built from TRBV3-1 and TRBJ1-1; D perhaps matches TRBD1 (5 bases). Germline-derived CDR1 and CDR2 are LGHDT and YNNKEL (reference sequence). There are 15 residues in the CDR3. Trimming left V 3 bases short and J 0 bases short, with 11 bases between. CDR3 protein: CASSHRAGMNTEAFF. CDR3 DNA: TGTGCCAGCAGCCACAGGGCGGGTATGAACACTGAAGCTTTCTTT.

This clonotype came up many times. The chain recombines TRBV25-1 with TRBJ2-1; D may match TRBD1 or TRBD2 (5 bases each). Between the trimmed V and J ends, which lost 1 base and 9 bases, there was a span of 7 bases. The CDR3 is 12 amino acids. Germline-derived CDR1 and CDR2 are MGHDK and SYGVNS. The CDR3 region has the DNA TGTGCCAGCAGTGAATGGGGGTTTGAGCAGTTCTTC. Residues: CASSEWGFEQFF. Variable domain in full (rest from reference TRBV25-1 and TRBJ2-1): EADIYQTPRYLVIGTGKKITLECSQTMGHDKMYWYQQDPGMELHLIHYSYGVNSTEKGDLSSESTVSRIRTEHFPLTLESARPSHTSQYLCASSEWGFEQFFGPGTRLTVL.

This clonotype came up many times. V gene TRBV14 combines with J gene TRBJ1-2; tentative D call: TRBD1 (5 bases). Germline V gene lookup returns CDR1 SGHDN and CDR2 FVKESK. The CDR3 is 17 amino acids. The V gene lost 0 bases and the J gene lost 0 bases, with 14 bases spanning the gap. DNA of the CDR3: TGTGCCAGCAGCCAAGATCGGGGGAATAGGGCTAACTATGGCTACACCTTC. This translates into CASSQDRGNRANYGYTF.

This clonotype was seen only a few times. The CDR3 is CSVDNSYEQYF. The CDR3, as DNA: TGCAGCGTTGATAACAGCTACGAGCAGTACTTC. V gene TRBV29-1 combines with J gene TRBJ2-7; D unresolved. Trimming left V 3 bases short and J 3 bases short, with 6 bases between. The length of the CDR3 is 11 residues. CDR1 SQVTM and CDR2 ANQGSEA come from the germline V gene.

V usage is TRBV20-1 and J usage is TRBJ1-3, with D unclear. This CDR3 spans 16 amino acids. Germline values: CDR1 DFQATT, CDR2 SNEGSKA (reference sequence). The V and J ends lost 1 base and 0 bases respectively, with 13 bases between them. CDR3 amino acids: CSARALNSYSGNTIYF. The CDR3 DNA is TGCAGTGCTAGAGCCCTAAACAGTTACTCTGGAAACACCATATATTTT.

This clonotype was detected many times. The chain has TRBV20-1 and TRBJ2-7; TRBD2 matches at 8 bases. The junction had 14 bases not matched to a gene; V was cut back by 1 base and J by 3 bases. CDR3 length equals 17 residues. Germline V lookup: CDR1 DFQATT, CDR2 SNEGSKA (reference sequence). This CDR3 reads CSARGIVTGGPIYEQYF. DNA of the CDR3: TGCAGTGCTAGAGGGATAGTCACGGGAGGGCCTATCTACGAGCAGTACTTC.

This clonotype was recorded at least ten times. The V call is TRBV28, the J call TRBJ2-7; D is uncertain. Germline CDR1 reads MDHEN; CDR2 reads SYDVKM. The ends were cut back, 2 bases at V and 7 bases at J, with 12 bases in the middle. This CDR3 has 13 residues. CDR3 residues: CASSLMYYPEQYF. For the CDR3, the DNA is TGTGCCAGCAGTTTAATGTACTACCCTGAGCAGTACTTC.

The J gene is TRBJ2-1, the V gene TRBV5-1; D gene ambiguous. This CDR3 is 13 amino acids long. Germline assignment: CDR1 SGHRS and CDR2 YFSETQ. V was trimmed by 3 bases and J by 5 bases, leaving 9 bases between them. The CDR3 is CASSYGPNNEQFF. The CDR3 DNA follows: TGCGCCAGCAGCTACGGACCGAACAATGAGCAGTTCTTC.

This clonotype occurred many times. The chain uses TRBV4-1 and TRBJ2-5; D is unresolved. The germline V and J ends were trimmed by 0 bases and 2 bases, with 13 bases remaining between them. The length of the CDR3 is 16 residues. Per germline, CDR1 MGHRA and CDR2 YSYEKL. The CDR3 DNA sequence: TGCGCCAGCAGCCAAGATGTAGGAGCGTTTCAAGAGACCCAGTACTTC. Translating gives CASSQDVGAFQETQYF.

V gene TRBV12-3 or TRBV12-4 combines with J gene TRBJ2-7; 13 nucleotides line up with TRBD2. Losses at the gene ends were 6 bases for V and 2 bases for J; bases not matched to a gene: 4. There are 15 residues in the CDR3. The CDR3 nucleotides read TGTGCCAGCAGGTTAACTAGCGGGGGGGCCTACGAGCAGTACTTC. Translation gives CASRLTSGGAYEQYF.

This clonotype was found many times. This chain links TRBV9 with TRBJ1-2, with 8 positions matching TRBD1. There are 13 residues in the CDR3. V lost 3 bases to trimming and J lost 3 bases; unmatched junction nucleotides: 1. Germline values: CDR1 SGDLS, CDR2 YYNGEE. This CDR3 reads CASSADRDYGYTF. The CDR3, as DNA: TGTGCCAGCAGCGCGGACAGGGACTATGGCTACACCTTC.

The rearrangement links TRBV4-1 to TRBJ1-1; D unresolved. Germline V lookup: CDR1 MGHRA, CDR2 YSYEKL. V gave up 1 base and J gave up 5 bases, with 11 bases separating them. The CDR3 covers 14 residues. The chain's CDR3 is CASSQVVGWTEAFF. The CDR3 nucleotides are TGCGCCAGCAGCCAAGTCGTAGGATGGACTGAAGCTTTCTTT.

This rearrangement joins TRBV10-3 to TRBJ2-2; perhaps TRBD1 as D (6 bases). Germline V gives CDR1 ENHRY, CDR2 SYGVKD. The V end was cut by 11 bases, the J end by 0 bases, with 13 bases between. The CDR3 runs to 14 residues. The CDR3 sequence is CAAETGPNTGELFF. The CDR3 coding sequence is TGTGCCGCCGAGACAGGACCGAACACCGGGGAGCTGTTTTTT.

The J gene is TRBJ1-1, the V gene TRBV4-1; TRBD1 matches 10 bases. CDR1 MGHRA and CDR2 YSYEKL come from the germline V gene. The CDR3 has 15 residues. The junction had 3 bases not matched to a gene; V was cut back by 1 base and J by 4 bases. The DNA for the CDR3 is TGCGCCAGCAGCCAAGGACAGGGGGCAACCACTGAAGCTTTCTTT. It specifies CASSQGQGATTEAFF.

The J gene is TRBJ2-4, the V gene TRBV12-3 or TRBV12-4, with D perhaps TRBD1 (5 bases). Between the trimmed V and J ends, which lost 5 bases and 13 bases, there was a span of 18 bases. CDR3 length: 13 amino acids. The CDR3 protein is CASSPSDDRVQYF. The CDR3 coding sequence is TGTGCCAGCAGTCCCTCGGACGACAGAGTCCAGTACTTC.

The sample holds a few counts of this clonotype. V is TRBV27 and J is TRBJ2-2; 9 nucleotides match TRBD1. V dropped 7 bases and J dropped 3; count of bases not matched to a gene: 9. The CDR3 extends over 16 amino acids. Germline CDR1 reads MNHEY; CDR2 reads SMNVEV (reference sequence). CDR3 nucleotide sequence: TGTGCCAGCAATAGGCGGGACAGGGCTCACACCGGGGAGCTGTTTTTT. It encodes CASNRRDRAHTGELFF.

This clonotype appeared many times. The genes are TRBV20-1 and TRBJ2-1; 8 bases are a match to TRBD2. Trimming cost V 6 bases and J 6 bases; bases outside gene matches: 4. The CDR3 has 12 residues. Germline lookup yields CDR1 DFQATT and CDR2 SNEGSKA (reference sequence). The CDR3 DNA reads TGCAGTGCCATTAGCGGGACCAATGAGCAGTTCTTC. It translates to CSAISGTNEQFF.